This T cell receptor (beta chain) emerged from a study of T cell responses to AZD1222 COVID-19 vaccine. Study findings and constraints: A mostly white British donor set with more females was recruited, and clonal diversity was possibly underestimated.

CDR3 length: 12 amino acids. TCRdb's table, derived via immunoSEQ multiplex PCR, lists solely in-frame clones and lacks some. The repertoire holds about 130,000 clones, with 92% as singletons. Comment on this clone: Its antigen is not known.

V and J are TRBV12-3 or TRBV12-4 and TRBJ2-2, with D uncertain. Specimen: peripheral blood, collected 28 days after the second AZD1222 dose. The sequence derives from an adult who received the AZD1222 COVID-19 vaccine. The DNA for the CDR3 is TGTGTAAGCTCAGAAATCACCGGGGAGCTGTTTTTT. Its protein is CVSSEITGELFF.